This T cell receptor (beta chain) derives from a study of metastatic and nonmetastatic thyroid tumors. Across the study: The authors compared repertoires across blood and tumor or nodule tissue from malignant and benign thyroid patients. Broader study findings: It was reported that TCR beta diversity was significantly higher in malignant thyroid tumors than benign nodules, in blood and tumor.

TCRdb reprocessed the PCR reads using MiXCR. The sample consists of some 8,500 clones, under 40% of them appearing once. Thyroid surgery was preceded by no treatment in any patient. This CDR3 comprises 15 residues. V dropped 3 bases and J dropped 0 bases, with 9 bases sitting between them. Germline loops: CDR1 LNHDA, CDR2 SQIVND (reference sequence). This clone was seen many times. Its antigen remains unknown. Other DNA sequences in this specimen translate into the identical CDR3. Sequenced input: tumor tissue. This sequence joins TRBV19 and TRBJ2-1; the D is unclear. This TCR was sampled from a female donor with papillary thyroid cancer or a benign thyroid nodule (not recorded which). Some clones in this sample may be carry-over from other donors' samples. CDR3 nucleotide sequence: TGTGCCAGTAGTATGAGCTCTAACTCCTACAATGAGCAGTTCTTC. It encodes CASSMSSNSYNEQFF.